This TCR beta chain was documented in a study of T cells after yellow fever vaccination. Across the whole study: With SMART-Seq v4 Ultra Low Input, the fractions containing low cell numbers were prepared.

Findings of the study overall: The booster response re-showed most primary clones: more than 95% CD4, around 85% CD8.

5'RACE template switching generated TCR cDNA, adding a universal primer site and UMIs. Using its own MiXCR run on the 5' RACE reads, TCRdb lists one record per CDR3 protein. The sample lists 360,000 or so distinct CDR3 sequences, roughly 10% occurring once. This clonotype was seen at least ten times. Its cognate antigen is unknown. Per the germline V gene, CDR1 is KGHSH and CDR2 is LQKENI. The CDR3 runs 13 residues. The V and J ends lost 2 bases and 2 bases respectively, with 5 bases between them. The receptor was isolated from a man between 18 and 29 years old who received the YFV17D yellow fever vaccine. J is TRBJ2-3 and V is TRBV18, with unresolved D. Sequenced material: PBMCs, taken on the day of the first yellow fever vaccination. The CDR3 bases are TGTGCCAGCTCACCAATGGCCACAGATACGCAGTATTTT. Translated, it gives CASSPMATDTQYF.